These T cell receptor beta chains were read from a single sample in a study of CD8 T cells in ankylosing spondylitis. TCRdb reprocessed the 5' RACE reads with MiXCR, giving one entry per CDR3 protein. The table shows under 300,000 distinct CDR3 sequences, with around 10% occurring only once. Specimen: blood, either unsorted or a sorted T cell fraction (not recorded which). Source of these receptors: a male donor with ankylosing spondylitis or in good health (not recorded which). CDR3s include the opening cysteine and the closing phenylalanine or tryptophan. Each record gives: J gene, V gene, clone size, CDR3 protein. A row's size may be missing; if present it is once, few, many or a size class.

TRBJ2-1 | TRBV9 | few | CASSLSGRDSGQFF
TRBJ2-7 | TRBV6-6 | many | CASSTSGPYEQYF
TRBJ2-1 | TRBV14 | - | CASSRSMYEQFF
TRBJ2-5 | TRBV5-1 | few | CASSMGRTLQETQYF
TRBJ1-1 | TRBV5-1 | many | CASSLTSAPTEAFF
TRBJ1-3 | TRBV29-1 | many | CSVENGGAALF
TRBJ1-1 | TRBV5-1 | many | CASSSGQGLPEAFF
TRBJ2-7 | TRBV28 | many | CASSIAGTATYEQYF
TRBJ2-3 | TRBV5-5 | - | CASSLNTLTLGDTQYF
TRBJ2-2 | TRBV20-1 | many | CSAESSGTDTGELFF
TRBJ2-3 | TRBV5-1 | many | CASSRSGREDTQYF
TRBJ2-5 | TRBV11-2 | many | CASSLRAMYQETQYF
TRBJ2-3 | TRBV6-2/TRBV6-3 | - | CASSPSGRGSDTQYF
TRBJ2-1 | TRBV7-4 | many | CASSLAGDTYNEQFF